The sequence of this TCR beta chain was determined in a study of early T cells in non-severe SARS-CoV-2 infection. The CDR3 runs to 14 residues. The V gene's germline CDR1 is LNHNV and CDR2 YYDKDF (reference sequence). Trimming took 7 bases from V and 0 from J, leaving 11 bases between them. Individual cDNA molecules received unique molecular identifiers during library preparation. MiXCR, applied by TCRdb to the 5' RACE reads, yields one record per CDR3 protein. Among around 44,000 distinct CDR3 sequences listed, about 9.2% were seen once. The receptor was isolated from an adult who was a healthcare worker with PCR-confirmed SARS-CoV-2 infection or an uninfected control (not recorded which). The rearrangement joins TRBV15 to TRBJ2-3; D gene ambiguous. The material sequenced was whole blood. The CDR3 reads CATNWRDSTDTQYF. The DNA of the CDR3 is TGTGCCACCAATTGGAGAGATAGCACAGATACGCAGTATTTT. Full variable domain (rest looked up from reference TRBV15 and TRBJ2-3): DAMVIQNPRYQVTQFGKPVTLSCSQTLNHNVMYWYQQKSSQAPKLLFHYYDKDFNNEADTPDNFQSRRPNTSFCFLDIRSPGLGDTAMYLCATNWRDSTDTQYFGPGTRLTVL.